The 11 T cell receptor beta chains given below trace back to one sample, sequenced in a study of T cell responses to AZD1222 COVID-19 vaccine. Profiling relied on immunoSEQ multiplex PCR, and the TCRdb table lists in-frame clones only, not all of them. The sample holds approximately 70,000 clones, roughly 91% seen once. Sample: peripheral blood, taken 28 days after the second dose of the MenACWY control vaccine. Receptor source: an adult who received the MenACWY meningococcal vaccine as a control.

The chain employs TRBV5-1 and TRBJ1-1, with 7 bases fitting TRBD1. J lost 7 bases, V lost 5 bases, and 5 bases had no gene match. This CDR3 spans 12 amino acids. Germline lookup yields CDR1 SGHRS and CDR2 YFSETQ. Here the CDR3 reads CASRKGDSEAFF. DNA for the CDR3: TGCGCCAGCAGAAAGGGGGACAGTGAAGCTTTCTTT.

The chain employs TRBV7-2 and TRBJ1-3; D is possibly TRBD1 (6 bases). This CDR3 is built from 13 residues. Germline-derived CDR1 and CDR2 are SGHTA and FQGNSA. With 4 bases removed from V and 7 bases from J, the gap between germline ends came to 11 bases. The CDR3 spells CASSSTGFNTIYF. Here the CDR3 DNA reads TGTGCCAGCAGCTCAACAGGGTTCAACACCATATATTTT.

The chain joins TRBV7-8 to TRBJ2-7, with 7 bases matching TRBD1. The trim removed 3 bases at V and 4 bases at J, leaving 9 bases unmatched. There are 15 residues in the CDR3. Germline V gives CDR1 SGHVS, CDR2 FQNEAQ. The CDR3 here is CASSFLQGTAYEQYF. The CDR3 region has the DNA TGTGCCAGCAGCTTCCTACAGGGGACAGCTTACGAGCAGTACTTC.

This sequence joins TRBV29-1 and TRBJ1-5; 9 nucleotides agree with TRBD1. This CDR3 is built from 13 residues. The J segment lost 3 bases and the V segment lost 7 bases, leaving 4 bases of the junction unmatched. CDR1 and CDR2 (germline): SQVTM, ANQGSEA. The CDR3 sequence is CSGGQGYNQPQHF. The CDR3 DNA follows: TGCAGCGGGGGACAGGGCTACAATCAGCCCCAGCATTTT.

CDR3 in amino acids: CASSPPGLFYEQYF. The DNA for the CDR3 is TGTGCCAGCTCACCACCGGGACTGTTCTACGAGCAGTACTTC. The J gene is TRBJ2-7, the V gene TRBV18, with TRBD2 as a possible D gene (6 bases). Germline V lookup: CDR1 KGHSH, CDR2 LQKENI. V was shortened by 0 bases and J by 3 bases, with 9 bases between the two germline ends. The CDR3 sequence is 14 residues long.

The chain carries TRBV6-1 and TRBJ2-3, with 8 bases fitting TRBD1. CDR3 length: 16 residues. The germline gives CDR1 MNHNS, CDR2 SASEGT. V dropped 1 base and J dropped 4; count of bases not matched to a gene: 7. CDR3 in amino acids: CASSEDDRGGPDTQYF. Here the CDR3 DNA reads TGTGCCAGCAGTGAAGATGACAGGGGAGGCCCAGATACGCAGTATTTT.

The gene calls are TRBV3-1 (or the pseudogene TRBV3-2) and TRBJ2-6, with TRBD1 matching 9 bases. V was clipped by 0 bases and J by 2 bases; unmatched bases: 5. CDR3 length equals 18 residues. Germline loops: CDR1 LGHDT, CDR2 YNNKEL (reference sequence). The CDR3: CASSQDRWTGAGANVLTF. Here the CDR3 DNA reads TGTGCCAGCAGCCAAGATAGGTGGACAGGGGCTGGGGCCAACGTCCTGACTTTC.

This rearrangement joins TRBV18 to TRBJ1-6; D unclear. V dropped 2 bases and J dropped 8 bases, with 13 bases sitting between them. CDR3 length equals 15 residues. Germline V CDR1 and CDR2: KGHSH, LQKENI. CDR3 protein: CASSPEGIRHSPLHF. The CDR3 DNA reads TGTGCCAGCTCACCAGAAGGGATCAGGCATTCACCCCTCCACTTT.

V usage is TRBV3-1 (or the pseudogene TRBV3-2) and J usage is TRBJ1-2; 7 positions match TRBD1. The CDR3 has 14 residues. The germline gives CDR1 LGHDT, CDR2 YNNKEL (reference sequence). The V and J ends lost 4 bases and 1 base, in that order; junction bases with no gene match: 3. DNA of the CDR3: TGTGCCAGCAGCCCCGACAGGGTTAACTATGGCTACACCTTC. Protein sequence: CASSPDRVNYGYTF.

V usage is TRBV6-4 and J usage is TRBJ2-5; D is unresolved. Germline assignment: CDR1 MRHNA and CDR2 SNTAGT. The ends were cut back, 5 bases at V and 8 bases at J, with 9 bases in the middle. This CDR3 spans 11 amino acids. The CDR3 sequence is CASSSDNTQYF. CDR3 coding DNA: TGTGCCAGCAGTAGCGACAATACCCAGTACTTC.

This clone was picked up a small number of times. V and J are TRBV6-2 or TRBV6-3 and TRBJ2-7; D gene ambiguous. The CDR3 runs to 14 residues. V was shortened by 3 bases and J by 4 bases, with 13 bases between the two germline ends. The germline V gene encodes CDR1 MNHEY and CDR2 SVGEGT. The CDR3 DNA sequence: TGTGCCAGCAGTTATAGTCCAAATACATACGAGCAGTACTTC. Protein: CASSYSPNTYEQYF.